Described below is a single TCR beta chain sequence and its context. The target antigen is unknown. The entry originates in a study of T-cell memory formation after mild COVID-19. Study details: Each donor largely had its own TCR clusters. Study results and limitations: Memory sampled before infection contained some responding clones, suggesting cross-reactive memory joined. A second wave expanding day 15 to 37 was CD4+-biased; contracting clones were balanced.

Germline CDR1 reads MNHEY; CDR2 reads SMNVEV (reference sequence). V was pared by 0 bases and J by 8 bases, with 12 bases of the junction left unmatched. CDR3 length: 17 residues. After 5'RACE with constant-segment primers, TCR alpha and TCR beta cDNA libraries carrying sample barcodes and UMIs were obtained. Using its own MiXCR run on the 5' RACE reads, TCRdb lists one record per CDR3 protein. The repertoire holds some 180,000 distinct CDR3 sequences, with roughly 18% as singletons. The clonotype was recovered from a man between 18 and 29 years old who had mild COVID-19 (a few samples of this study predate the infection). Cell type and time point are not known. The sample taken for sequencing was PBMCs or a T cell subset sorted from them (not recorded which). This chain uses TRBV27 with TRBJ2-3, with TRBD1 matching over 9 bases. CDR3 protein: CASSLSGRDRDVGTQYF. For the CDR3, the DNA is TGTGCCAGCAGTTTATCTGGCCGGGACAGGGACGTCGGTACGCAGTATTTT.